Listed below are T cell receptor beta chains from one sample, sequenced in a study of T cells after yellow fever vaccination. Via MiXCR, TCRdb re-called the 5' RACE reads, giving one row per CDR3 protein. The repertoire holds 140,000 to 150,000 distinct CDR3 sequences, with under 8% as singletons. This sample comprised CD4+ T cells sorted from PBMCs, obtained 10 days after the yellow fever booster vaccination. These receptors were taken from a man aged 30 to 39 who received the YFV17D yellow fever vaccine. CDR3s include the opening cysteine and the closing phenylalanine or tryptophan. A D gene is named only where the DNA matches it firmly.

D	J	V	CDR3
-	TRBJ2-3	TRBV7-2	CASSSEVADTQYF
TRBD1	TRBJ2-2	TRBV27	CASREFGAPGTGSTGELFF
-	TRBJ1-2	TRBV5-1	CASSLDRLYGYTF
-	TRBJ2-1	TRBV19	CASLLAEGGEQFF
TRBD2	TRBJ2-1	TRBV10-3	CAITGGLNNEQFF
-	TRBJ2-2	TRBV15	CATSGVVAGELFF
TRBD2	TRBJ2-2	TRBV7-6	CASSLVLAAGELFF
-	TRBJ1-4	TRBV28	CASSSSPNEKLFF
TRBD2	TRBJ2-3	TRBV10-3	CAIRLAAGDTQYF
-	TRBJ2-2	TRBV9	CASSVAGRVTGELFF
-	TRBJ2-5	TRBV20-1	CSAPGVSETQYF
TRBD1	TRBJ2-7	TRBV7-2	CASSPGQGNYEQYF
-	TRBJ2-7	TRBV20-1	CSARNDRSYEQYF
-	TRBJ2-7	TRBV27	CARDSIGEQYF
-	TRBJ1-6	TRBV4-3	CASSQEGYSPLHF
-	TRBJ2-1	TRBV2	CASTLGTPNEQFF
-	TRBJ1-2	TRBV6-5	CASSYGGARGYTF
TRBD1	TRBJ2-4	TRBV12-3/TRBV12-4	CASSLAEGQGKYF
-	TRBJ2-1	TRBV6-2/TRBV6-3	CASMGTGAASYNEQFF
-	TRBJ1-5	TRBV6-2/TRBV6-3	CASSYQRNQPQHF
TRBD2	TRBJ2-7	TRBV7-9	CASLAGGPYEQYF
-	TRBJ1-1	TRBV20-1	CSALDRSTPRGAPAFF
-	TRBJ2-1	TRBV4-1	CASSPGGLSNEQFF
-	TRBJ2-3	TRBV7-2	CASSQYMLTQYF
-	TRBJ2-1	TRBV20-1	CSAKTPGLAYNEQFF
-	TRBJ2-2	TRBV20-1	CSARPWRSNTGELFF
TRBD2	TRBJ2-3	TRBV20-1	CSARPGLETDTQYF
-	TRBJ2-7	TRBV12-3/TRBV12-4	CASSWTQFYEQYF
TRBD2	TRBJ2-3	TRBV6-5	CASSYRTSGTSTDTQYF
-	TRBJ2-2	TRBV6-1	CASNIDRNTGELFF
-	TRBJ2-1	TRBV20-1	CSAMSAIKEHEQFF
-	TRBJ2-7	TRBV18	CASSPPGGGYEQYF
TRBD2	TRBJ2-7	TRBV12-3/TRBV12-4	CASSLGTSARDEQYF
TRBD2	TRBJ2-2	TRBV20-1	CSASLREVNTGELFF
TRBD2	TRBJ2-7	TRBV29-1	CSVDLAGAGEQYF